This T cell receptor (beta chain) is from a study of cytomegalovirus exposure and HLA in healthy donors. On this clone: As yet, its antigen is unknown.

Overall study results and limits: As a later analysis showed, a missense DCLRE1C variant was linked to trimming of TCR beta V- and J-genes. High specificity and sensitivity for cytomegalovirus status were reported for the classifier.

13 Jbeta primers and 60 Vbeta primers were used for the PCR. TCRdb's copy holds only in-frame clones and misses some; the assay was immunoSEQ multiplex PCR. The table lists about 180,000 clones, about 68% of them singletons, with around 2.4% in the top ten. The V gene end was trimmed by 6 bases and the J gene end by 5 bases; junction bases not matched to a gene: 10. This CDR3 spans 15 amino acids. Germline CDR1 and CDR2: KGHSH and LQKENI. The material sequenced was PBMCs. The V call is TRBV18, the J call TRBJ2-1, with 7 positions matching TRBD1. This receptor was taken from a female donor in good health and CMV-seronegative. In DNA, the CDR3 is TGTGCCAGCTCCCCCGGCAGGGGGACCAACAATGAGCAGTTCTTC. Protein: CASSPGRGTNNEQFF.